These 31 T cell receptor beta chains were sequenced from one sample in a study of blood T cell repertoires in COVID-19. Some clones are missing from TCRdb's copy, which holds only in-frame ones; the method was immunoSEQ multiplex PCR. The sample gives approximately 65,000 clones, 86% of which show up once; approximately 4.1% is in the top ten. Input material: peripheral blood. These receptors were collected from a man between 50 and 59 years old with acute or convalescent COVID-19.

The V gene is TRBV19, the J gene TRBJ1-2; 8 nucleotides match TRBD1. The CDR3 covers 16 residues. The germline CDR1 and CDR2 sequences are LNHDA and SQIVND (reference sequence). J lost 5 bases, V lost 0 bases, and 8 bases had no gene match. As DNA, the CDR3 is TGTGCCAGTAGTATAGATCCTAACAGGGGGAGGTATGGCTACACCTTC. Its translation is CASSIDPNRGRYGYTF.

The chain employs TRBV28 and TRBJ2-7, with TRBD2 matching 14 bases. Trimming at V came to 7 bases and at J to 0 bases, leaving 8 bases not matched to a gene. The germline V gene has CDR1 MDHEN and CDR2 SYDVKM. The CDR3 spans 17 residues. Here the CDR3 DNA reads TGTGCCAGCATAGGACTAGCGGGAGGTTTATACTCCTACGAGCAGTACTTC. This encodes CASIGLAGGLYSYEQYF.

A note on this clone: The identical CDR3 is also encoded by other nucleotide sequences in the sample. This chain links TRBV28 with TRBJ1-2, with 7 bases aligning to TRBD1. Trimming cost V 4 bases and J 8 bases; bases outside gene matches: 16. The CDR3 loop spans 16 amino acids. The germline V gene has CDR1 MDHEN and CDR2 SYDVKM. CDR3 in DNA: TGTGCCAGCAGTTATAACGGACAAGGGGGCCTTTTAGGCTACACCTTC. Amino acid sequence: CASSYNGQGGLLGYTF.

V gene TRBV15 combines with J gene TRBJ2-4; D call uncertain. Trimming stripped 0 bases from V and 7 bases from J, with 13 bases between. CDR1 LNHNV and CDR2 YYDKDF come from the germline V gene (reference sequence). This CDR3 is built from 15 residues. Written as DNA, the CDR3 is TGTGCCACCAGCAGAGATTTTAAGGCCGGGAACATTCAGTACTTC. This codes for CATSRDFKAGNIQYF.

The genes are TRBV23-1 and TRBJ2-1; D is undetermined. TRBV23-1 is annotated as an ORF whose role is uncertain. This CDR3 region has 13 residues. V lost 4 bases, J lost 7 bases, and 11 bases lay in between. The CDR3 nucleotides are TGCGCCAGCAGTCGCGACTGTAGGAATGAGCAGTTCTTC. This translates into CASSRDCRNEQFF.

The chain combines TRBV6-5 with TRBJ2-7; no reliable D call. Germline V CDR1 and CDR2: MNHEY, SVGAGI. The CDR3 runs 14 residues. The V gene lost 3 bases and the J gene lost 0 bases, with 9 bases spanning the gap. The CDR3 DNA reads as TGTGCCAGCAGTTATAATCAGGACTCCTACGAGCAGTACTTC. This gives the protein CASSYNQDSYEQYF.

V and J are TRBV12-3 or TRBV12-4 and TRBJ1-5; D unclear. The CDR3 extends over 13 amino acids. Trimming cost V 3 bases and J 2 bases, with 5 bases left between them. CDR3 amino acids: CASSFGGNQPQHF. The CDR3 DNA reads as TGTGCCAGCAGTTTCGGGGGCAATCAGCCCCAGCATTTT.

The chain uses TRBV12-5 and TRBJ2-1; 9 nucleotides agree with TRBD1. V lost 1 base, J lost 4 bases, and 2 bases stayed unmatched. Per the germline V gene, CDR1 is LGHNT and CDR2 is FRNRAP. The CDR3 has 15 residues. CDR3 nucleotides: TGTGCTAGTGGTTTGGGGGGGACAGGGTACAATGAGCAGTTCTTC. As protein: CASGLGGTGYNEQFF.

This clone was seen a single time. The DNA of the CDR3 is TGTGCCTGGAACCTTGACAGGGGAAATCAGCCCCAGCATTTT. Translation gives CAWNLDRGNQPQHF. The V call is TRBV30, the J call TRBJ1-5, with 8 positions matching TRBD1. The length of the CDR3 is 14 residues. Germline trimming cut 4 bases from V and 4 bases from J; bases unmatched to any gene: 6. From germline, CDR1 is GTSNPN and CDR2 SVGIG (reference sequence).

The chain has TRBV14 and TRBJ2-5, with TRBD1 as a possible D gene (5 bases). V was clipped by 0 bases and J by 3 bases, with 11 bases between them. The CDR3 consists of 15 residues. Germline CDR1 is SGHDN and CDR2 is FVKESK. The CDR3 spells CASSQETGWEETQYF. The CDR3 DNA reads as TGTGCCAGCAGCCAAGAAACAGGCTGGGAAGAGACCCAGTACTTC.

The chain couples TRBV5-1 to TRBJ1-6; 9 nucleotides agree with TRBD1. CDR1 and CDR2 (germline): SGHRS, YFSETQ. With V trimmed by 5 bases and J by 9 bases, 9 bases remained unmatched. The CDR3 is made up of 15 amino acids. CDR3: CASRFIGQGISPLHF. The CDR3 DNA follows: TGCGCCAGCAGATTTATCGGACAGGGGATTTCACCCCTCCACTTT.

This clone was recorded many times. The chain recombines TRBV7-9 with TRBJ2-7; TRBD2 might be the D (6 bases). CDR1 is SEHNR, CDR2 FQNEAQ, per germline (reference sequence). V lost 5 bases and J lost 2, with 13 bases in between. The CDR3 spans 14 residues. The CDR3 is CASSRGGEAYEQYF. The CDR3 DNA sequence: TGTGCCAGCAGCCGTGGAGGGGAGGCCTACGAGCAGTACTTC.

V and J are TRBV30 and TRBJ2-1; 14 positions agree with TRBD2. In germline, CDR1 is GTSNPN, CDR2 SVGIG (reference sequence). This CDR3 is built from 16 residues. The V segment lost 5 bases and the J segment 4 bases; nucleotides outside the gene matches: 7. CDR3 residues: CAWSGLAGEGYNEQFF. The DNA of the CDR3 is TGTGCCTGGTCGGGACTAGCGGGAGAAGGGTACAATGAGCAGTTCTTC.

The chain recombines TRBV7-9 with TRBJ2-7, with 7 bases lining up with TRBD1. The V gene end was trimmed by 5 bases and the J gene end by 3 bases; junction bases not matched to a gene: 7. Germline CDR1 reads SEHNR; CDR2 reads FQNEAQ (reference sequence). The CDR3 is made up of 14 amino acids. The CDR3 here is CASSKRTGVYEQYF. DNA of the CDR3: TGTGCCAGCAGCAAGCGGACAGGAGTCTACGAGCAGTACTTC.

This chain joins TRBV28 and TRBJ2-3; 7 bases align to TRBD2. Germline trimming cut 9 bases from V and 2 bases from J; bases unmatched to any gene: 11. The CDR3 loop spans 15 amino acids. CDR1 and CDR2 from the germline V gene are MDHEN and SYDVKM. This chain's CDR3 is CARNTSGLYTDTQYF. The CDR3 DNA reads TGTGCCAGGAACACCTCGGGACTATACACAGATACGCAGTATTTT.

This clone was seen a handful of times. This rearrangement joins TRBV7-9 to TRBJ2-7, with 12 bases identical to TRBD1. The CDR3 loop spans 12 amino acids. The germline CDR1 and CDR2 sequences are SEHNR and FQNEAQ (reference sequence). J gave up 6 bases and V 10 bases, and 4 bases lay outside the gene matches. The CDR3 DNA sequence: TGTGCCACCGGGACAGGGGGCCTCGAGCAGTACTTC. Translated, it gives CATGTGGLEQYF.

V usage is TRBV19 and J usage is TRBJ1-1; D not certain. Germline loops: CDR1 LNHDA, CDR2 SQIVND (reference sequence). This CDR3 region has 13 residues. The V and J ends lost 5 bases and 4 bases respectively, with 11 bases between them. CDR3 bases: TGTGCCAGTAGTCCCCGCGGCGGCACTGAAGCTTTCTTT. Its translation: CASSPRGGTEAFF.

V usage is TRBV12-3 or TRBV12-4 and J usage is TRBJ2-7, with a weak D call TRBD1 (6 bases). V shed 6 bases and J shed 5 bases, with 14 bases lying between them. The CDR3 totals 13 residues. The CDR3 DNA reads TGTGCCAGCAGCTCCGATAACAGGGACGAGCAGTACTTC. It is translated as CASSSDNRDEQYF.

This chain joins TRBV30 and TRBJ2-1; 8 nucleotides line up with TRBD2. Losses at the gene ends were 2 bases for V and 7 bases for J; bases not matched to a gene: 7. The CDR3 contains 14 residues. The germline V gene has CDR1 GTSNPN and CDR2 SVGIG (reference sequence). The CDR3 sequence: CAWSPRGGLNEQFF. The CDR3 coding sequence is TGTGCCTGGAGTCCCCGGGGGGGCCTAAATGAGCAGTTCTTC.

The chain couples TRBV19 to TRBJ2-7, with 7 positions matching TRBD1. V was pared by 4 bases and J by 6 bases, with 12 bases of the junction left unmatched. CDR3 length equals 15 residues. Per germline, CDR1 LNHDA and CDR2 SQIVND (reference sequence). CDR3 bases: TGTGCCAGTAGTACCACACAGGGGCGGACCGGCGAGCAGTACTTC. As protein: CASSTTQGRTGEQYF.

CDR3 nucleotide sequence: TGTGCCAGCAGTTTATCTATCGCCCCCCCTAGCGGGAGTGTGCAGTTCTTC. It encodes CASSLSIAPPSGSVQFF. The J gene is TRBJ2-1, the V gene TRBV27, with 10 bases identical to TRBD2. J was trimmed by 12 bases and V by 0 bases; bases with no gene match: 14. Germline V gives CDR1 MNHEY, CDR2 SMNVEV (reference sequence). The CDR3 length is 17 residues.

V is TRBV6-5 and J is TRBJ2-2, with 7 bases that match TRBD1. CDR1 and CDR2 from the germline V gene are MNHEY and SVGAGI. V was clipped by 6 bases and J by 5 bases; unmatched bases: 3. CDR3 length: 13 amino acids. This CDR3 is CASRGGWTGELFF. CDR3 nucleotides: TGTGCCAGCAGAGGGGGCTGGACCGGGGAGCTGTTTTTT.

The chain links TRBV12-5 to TRBJ1-1, with a possible D match to TRBD1 (5 bases). The germline gives CDR1 LGHNT, CDR2 FRNRAP. Trimming removed 8 bases at V and 4 bases at J, with 14 bases between. The CDR3 runs to 13 residues. DNA of the CDR3: TGTGCTAGTTCGAAGGGGTTGACCACTGAAGCTTTCTTT. It specifies CASSKGLTTEAFF. The full variable domain, rest sourced from reference TRBV12-5 and TRBJ1-1, is DARVTQTPRHKVTEMGQEVTMRCQPILGHNTVFWYRQTMMQGLELLAYFRNRAPLDDSGMPKDRFSAEMPDATLATLKIQPSEPRDSAVYFCASSKGLTTEAFFGQGTRLTVV.

In DNA form, the CDR3 reads TGTGCCACCCGCACGGCAGGGACTGAAGCTTTCTTT. It yields the protein CATRTAGTEAFF. The genes are TRBV24-1 and TRBJ1-1; D may be TRBD1 (5 bases). Trimming removed 9 bases from V and 5 bases from J, with 12 bases in between. The CDR3 runs to 12 residues. CDR1 and CDR2 from the germline V gene are KGHDR and SFDVKD.

The CDR3 DNA is TGCGCCAGCAGCCAGTCCCGGACTAAGATTCCCGGGGAGCTGTTTTTT. It translates to CASSQSRTKIPGELFF. This sequence joins TRBV5-1 and TRBJ2-2, with D possibly TRBD2 on 6 matching bases. Germline V lookup: CDR1 SGHRS, CDR2 YFSETQ. There are 16 residues in the CDR3. V was cut by 4 bases and J by 6 bases, with 19 bases left in between.

This chain uses TRBV9 with TRBJ1-6; 7 nucleotides line up with TRBD1. V lost 4 bases, J lost 6 bases, and 16 bases stayed unmatched. The CDR3 has 18 residues. Looked up from germline, CDR1 is SGDLS and CDR2 is YYNGEE. The CDR3 nucleotides are TGTGCCAGCAGCCCCCGAGAGGGATGGGGACAGAGTAATTCACCCCTCCACTTT. Protein: CASSPREGWGQSNSPLHF.

The rearrangement uses TRBV28 and TRBJ1-5; TRBD1 matches at 7 bases. CDR3 length: 14 amino acids. Germline lookup yields CDR1 MDHEN and CDR2 SYDVKM. V lost 8 bases and J lost 2; bases outside the gene matches: 6. CDR3 region: CASDLGGGNQPQHF. The CDR3 nucleotides read TGTGCCAGCGACCTAGGGGGCGGCAATCAGCCCCAGCATTTT. Looking up the rest from reference TRBV28 and TRBJ1-5 gives the full variable domain: DVKVTQSSRYLVKRTGEKVFLECVQDMDHENMFWYRQDPGLGLRLIYFSYDVKMKEKGDIPEGYSVSREKKERFSLILESASTNQTSMYLCASDLGGGNQPQHFGDGTRLSIL.

This rearrangement joins TRBV2 to TRBJ1-2; D is ambiguous. The CDR3 spans 12 residues. V lost 6 bases, J lost 4 bases, and 9 bases lay in between. The germline CDR1 and CDR2 sequences are SNHLY and FYNNEI. The chain's CDR3 is CASSGDSYGYTF. CDR3 DNA sequence: TGTGCCAGCAGCGGGGATAGCTATGGCTACACCTTC.

The chain carries TRBV11-3 and TRBJ1-5; D perhaps matches TRBD1 (6 bases). V dropped 7 bases and J dropped 11 bases, with 15 bases sitting between them. The CDR3 length is 12 residues. From germline, CDR1 is SGHNT and CDR2 YENEEA. The CDR3 bases are TGTGCCAGCATCCCGACGAACAGGGCCCAGCATTTT. Amino acids: CASIPTNRAQHF.

This clone has only one observation. This rearrangement joins TRBV30 to TRBJ1-1; TRBD1 agrees at 12 bases. Per germline, CDR1 GTSNPN and CDR2 SVGIG (reference sequence). V lost 2 bases and J lost 1; bases outside the gene matches: 11. The CDR3 is 18 amino acids. The DNA of the CDR3 is TGTGCCTGGAGTTTGGCCCTCCGGGACAGGGGGCAGAACACTGAAGCTTTCTTT. Protein: CAWSLALRDRGQNTEAFF.

The V and J genes are TRBV19 and TRBJ2-6; D gene ambiguous. V was clipped by 7 bases and J by 4 bases, with 11 bases between them. CDR1 and CDR2 (germline): LNHDA, SQIVND (reference sequence). The CDR3 has 14 amino acids. CDR3 in amino acids: CASTKSWGANVLTF. In DNA form, the CDR3 reads TGTGCCAGTACTAAAAGTTGGGGGGCCAACGTCCTGACTTTC. Combining the CDR3 with reference TRBV19 and TRBJ2-6 gives the whole variable domain DGGITQSPKYLFRKEGQNVTLSCEQNLNHDAMYWYRQDPGQGLRLIYYSQIVNDFQKGDIAEGYSVSREKKESFPLTVTSAQKNPTAFYLCASTKSWGANVLTFGAGSRLTVL.